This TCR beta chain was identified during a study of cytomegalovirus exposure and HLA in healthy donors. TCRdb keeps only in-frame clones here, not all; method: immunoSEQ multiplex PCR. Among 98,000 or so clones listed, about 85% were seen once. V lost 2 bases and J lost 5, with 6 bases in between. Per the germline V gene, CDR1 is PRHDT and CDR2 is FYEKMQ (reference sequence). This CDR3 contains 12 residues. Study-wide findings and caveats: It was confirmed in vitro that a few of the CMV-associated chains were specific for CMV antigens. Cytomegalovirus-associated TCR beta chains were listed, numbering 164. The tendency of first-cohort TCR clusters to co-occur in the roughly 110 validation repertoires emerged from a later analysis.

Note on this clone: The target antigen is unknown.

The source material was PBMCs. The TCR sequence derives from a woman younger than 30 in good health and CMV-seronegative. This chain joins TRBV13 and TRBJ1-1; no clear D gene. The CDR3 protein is CASSLWPTEAFF. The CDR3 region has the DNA TGTGCCAGCAGCTTATGGCCGACTGAAGCTTTCTTT. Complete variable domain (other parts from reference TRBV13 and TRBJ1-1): AAGVIQSPRHLIKEKRETATLKCYPIPRHDTVYWYQQGPGQDPQFLISFYEKMQSDKGSIPDRFSAQQFSDYHSELNMSSLELGDSALYFCASSLWPTEAFFGQGTRLTVV.